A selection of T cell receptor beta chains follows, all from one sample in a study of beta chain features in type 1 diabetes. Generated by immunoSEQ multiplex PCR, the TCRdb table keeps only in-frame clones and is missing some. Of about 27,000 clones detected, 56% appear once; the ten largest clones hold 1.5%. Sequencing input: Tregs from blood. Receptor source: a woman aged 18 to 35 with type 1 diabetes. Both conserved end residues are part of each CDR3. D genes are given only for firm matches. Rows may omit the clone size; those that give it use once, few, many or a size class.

TGTGCCAGCAGCTTACCCATGACAGATACGCAGTATTTT,CASSLPMTDTQYF,NA,NA,13,TRBJ2-3,TRBV11-1
TGTGCCAGCAGTGAAGCGTCGGGAACCAAAAACATTCAGTACTTC,CASSEASGTKNIQYF,NA,NA,15,TRBJ2-4,TRBV6-1
TGTGCCAGCAGTGAAGCAGGGGCCGGTCAGCCCCAGCATTTT,CASSEAGAGQPQHF,NA,NA,14,TRBJ1-5,TRBV6-1
TGTGCCAGCAGCTCCCCCGGGGCAGATACGCAGTATTTT,CASSSPGADTQYF,few,NA,13,TRBJ2-3,TRBV7-2
TGTGCCAGCAGCCGTGACCCGGGACTAGCGAGGGGAGGGGGCAATGAGCAGTTCTTC,CASSRDPGLARGGGNEQFF,NA,TRBD2,19,TRBJ2-1,TRBV7-6
TGTGCCAGCAGTTCCCAGGGACAGGGAGTCCCCTACGAGCAGTACTTC,CASSSQGQGVPYEQYF,NA,TRBD1,16,TRBJ2-7,TRBV28
TGTGCCAGCAGCTTGGGGACTAGTCCCTCCTACGAGCAGTACTTC,CASSLGTSPSYEQYF,few,TRBD2,15,TRBJ2-7,TRBV5-4
TGTGCCAGCAGGAGGACTAGCGTGAACACCGGGGAGCTGTTTTTT,CASRRTSVNTGELFF,NA,TRBD2,15,TRBJ2-2,TRBV2
TGTGCCAGCAGAATTAACCGGGACAGGAACACCGGGGAGCTGTTTTTT,CASRINRDRNTGELFF,NA,TRBD1,16,TRBJ2-2,TRBV6-6
TGTGCCAGCAGCACTTCACAGGGACGCGGCACCGGGGAGCTGTTTTTT,CASSTSQGRGTGELFF,NA,NA,16,TRBJ2-2,TRBV11-3
TGTGCCAGCAGCGCAACCGGGACAGACTACGAGCAGTACTTC,CASSATGTDYEQYF,few,TRBD1,14,TRBJ2-7,TRBV7-9
TGTGCCAGCAGCTTAGATGGCATGGGGCGAGGACAGTTCTTC,CASSLDGMGRGQFF,few,NA,14,TRBJ2-1,TRBV7-2
TGTGCTAGTGCCCTTGGACAGACGATCTCGGGCGGCTACACCTTC,CASALGQTISGGYTF,few,NA,15,TRBJ1-2,TRBV12-5
TGTGCCAGCAGTCCCAGGCGCCAATTGCCCCAGCATTTT,CASSPRRQLPQHF,NA,NA,13,TRBJ1-5,TRBV28
TGTGCCAGCAGCCCGACAGTAAATGAAGCTTTCTTT,CASSPTVNEAFF,NA,NA,12,TRBJ1-1,TRBV11-2